A single sample gave rise to the 28 T cell receptor beta chains below, sequenced in a study of Graves' ophthalmopathy and Graves' hyperthyroidism. The authors amplified TCR beta CDR3 regions from RNA transcripts. An initial RT-PCR round employing HTBI primers preceded a second-round multiplex PCR. TCRdb re-derived calls from the multiplex PCR reads in MiXCR, one entry per CDR3 protein. The sample has about 620,000 distinct CDR3 sequences; 20% to 25% are singletons. The sequenced material came from peripheral blood. The receptor set was obtained from a woman aged 18-29 years with stable Graves' hyperthyroidism. Some clones in this sample may be carry-over from other donors' samples.

A remark on this clonotype: A much larger clonotype is one base distant, so this may be a read error. The CDR3 coding sequence is TGTGTCAGCAGGCTTAGACAGGCCCATCAGCCCCAGCATTTT. Amino acid sequence: CVSRLRQAHQPQHF. The V call is TRBV7-2, the J call TRBJ1-5, with D tentatively TRBD1 (6 bases). Germline V CDR1 and CDR2: SGHTA, FQGNSA. The CDR3 is made up of 14 amino acids.

This clonotype was observed many times. The DNA of the CDR3 is TGTGCCAGCAGTCCCACCTCACCAGGGTCTTCTTTAGCTTTCTTT. It translates to CASSPTSPGSSLAFF. The V and J genes are TRBV28 and TRBJ1-1, with D possibly being TRBD1 (5 bases). This CDR3 spans 15 amino acids. The ends were cut back, 5 bases at V and 10 bases at J, with 23 bases in the middle. Germline V gene data show CDR1 as MDHEN and CDR2 as SYDVKM.

This clonotype appeared a few times. The V and J genes are TRBV18 and TRBJ2-7; the D call may be TRBD1 or TRBD2 (5 bases each). The germline V gene has CDR1 KGHSH and CDR2 LQKENI. With 2 bases removed from V and 6 bases from J, the gap between germline ends came to 11 bases. CDR3 length equals 13 residues. This CDR3 is CASSPTWDGEQYF. For the CDR3, the DNA is TGTGCCAGCTCACCAACCTGGGACGGCGAGCAGTACTTC.

The chain has TRBV20-1 and TRBJ1-5; TRBD1 might be the D (5 bases). Looked up from germline, CDR1 is DFQATT and CDR2 is SNEGSKA (reference sequence). The CDR3 is made up of 15 amino acids. V lost 6 bases and J lost 3, with 18 bases in between. The CDR3 is CSASPTRQPNQPQHF. The DNA for the CDR3 is TGCAGTGCCAGCCCCACCAGACAGCCCAATCAGCCCCAGCATTTT.

This clonotype was seen many times. J is TRBJ1-1 and V is TRBV28; the D is unclear. The CDR3 loop spans 12 amino acids. The V end was cut by 2 bases, the J end by 5 bases, with 6 bases between. Germline lookup yields CDR1 MDHEN and CDR2 SYDVKM. The CDR3 loop reads CASSLIWTEAFF. The CDR3 DNA reads as TGTGCCAGCAGTTTAATCTGGACTGAAGCTTTCTTT.

This clonotype was found many times. The chain is built from TRBV6-5 and TRBJ1-5; D is unresolved. This CDR3 is built from 15 residues. The V gene's germline CDR1 is MNHEY and CDR2 SVGAGI. V was cut by 0 bases and J by 0 bases, with 6 bases left in between. CDR3 amino acids: CASSYSEVSNQPQHF. CDR3 DNA: TGTGCCAGCAGTTACTCGGAGGTTAGCAATCAGCCCCAGCATTTT.

The genes are TRBV15 and TRBJ2-5, with no clear D. Germline V gene sequence: CDR1 LNHNV, CDR2 YYDKDF (reference sequence). CDR3 size: 12 residues. Between the trimmed V and J ends, which lost 0 bases and 11 bases, there was a span of 10 bases. CDR3 sequence (DNA): TGTGCCACCAGCAGAGACTCTAGATCTCAGTACTTC. Encoded protein: CATSRDSRSQYF. The variable domain in full, completed from reference TRBV15 and TRBJ2-5, reads DAMVIQNPRYQVTQFGKPVTLSCSQTLNHNVMYWYQQKSSQAPKLLFHYYDKDFNNEADTPDNFQSRRPNTSFCFLDIRSPGLGDTAMYLCATSRDSRSQYFGPGTRLLVL.

In its sample, this clonotype was seen many times. The V and J genes are TRBV12-3 or TRBV12-4 and TRBJ2-5, with 10 bases identical to TRBD1. The V gene end was trimmed by 7 bases and the J gene end by 3 bases; junction bases not matched to a gene: 5. The CDR3 runs to 14 residues. CDR3 sequence (DNA): TGTGCCAGCACCCGACAGGGGGCTAAAGAGACCCAGTACTTC. Protein sequence: CASTRQGAKETQYF.

This chain connects TRBV15 to TRBJ2-7; perhaps D is TRBD1 or TRBD2 (6 bases each). Per the germline V gene, CDR1 is LNHNV and CDR2 is YYDKDF (reference sequence). The V and J ends lost 4 bases and 2 bases respectively, with 12 bases between them. The CDR3 loop spans 14 amino acids. This CDR3 reads CATSTGGIAYEQYF. The CDR3 DNA is TGTGCCACCAGCACCGGGGGCATAGCCTACGAGCAGTACTTC.

This clonotype was counted ten times or more. The rearrangement links TRBV28 to TRBJ1-1; the D gene is possibly TRBD1 (5 bases). CDR1 is MDHEN and CDR2 is SYDVKM in the germline V gene. Trimming left V 8 bases short and J 2 bases short, with 12 bases between. The CDR3 sequence is 13 residues long. CDR3 sequence: CASLTDSNTEAFF. CDR3 sequence (DNA): TGTGCCAGCCTGACAGACTCCAACACTGAAGCTTTCTTT.

This chain uses TRBV12-3 or TRBV12-4 with TRBJ2-7, with TRBD1 identical over 7 bases. V lost 6 bases, J lost 6 bases, and 5 bases stayed unmatched. This CDR3 spans 12 amino acids. CDR3 nucleotide sequence: TGTGCCAGCAGCGAGACAGGGTTCGAGCAGTACTTC. Amino acid sequence: CASSETGFEQYF.

The sample holds many counts of this clonotype. A clone one base away is much larger, so this may be a read error. The chain joins TRBV2 to TRBJ2-7, with 12 positions matching TRBD2. This CDR3 spans 14 amino acids. Germline V lookup: CDR1 SNHLY, CDR2 FYNNEI. V shed 6 bases, J shed 3 bases, and the junction held 3 bases outside the gene matches. DNA of the CDR3: TGTGCCAGCAGGGAGACTAGCGGGGGCTACGAGCAGTACTTC. This gives the protein CASRETSGGYEQYF.

The sample holds a few counts of this clonotype. The chain joins TRBV12-3 or TRBV12-4 to TRBJ2-2, with D perhaps TRBD2 (6 bases). CDR3 size: 16 residues. Trimming removed 3 bases from V and 4 bases from J, with 15 bases in between. CDR3 residues: CASSFLGSPSTGELFF. The CDR3 DNA sequence: TGTGCCAGCAGTTTTCTCGGGAGCCCGAGCACCGGGGAGCTGTTTTTT.

This clonotype was seen a few times. The chain combines TRBV4-2 with TRBJ1-2; D is perhaps TRBD1 (5 bases). The CDR3 has 15 residues. The germline gives CDR1 LGHNA, CDR2 YNFKEQ. V dropped 0 bases and J dropped 2 bases, with 10 bases sitting between them. The CDR3 region has the DNA TGTGCCAGCAGCCAAGATGGGGCAGGGAACTATGGCTACACCTTC. Its translation: CASSQDGAGNYGYTF.

This sequence joins TRBV28 and TRBJ2-2; D could derive from TRBD1 or TRBD2 (6 bases each). CDR1 and CDR2 from the germline V gene are MDHEN and SYDVKM. The CDR3 covers 16 residues. V lost 5 bases to trimming and J lost 4 bases, with 17 bases between them. The CDR3 reads CASSPSGGPGTGELFF. CDR3 nucleotide sequence: TGTGCCAGCAGTCCGAGTGGGGGGCCGGGCACCGGGGAGCTGTTTTTT.

Concerning this clonotype: A read error may explain this, as a much larger clone is one base away. J is TRBJ2-5 and V is TRBV3-1, with D uncertain. Germline V gene sequence: CDR1 LGHDT, CDR2 YNNKEL (reference sequence). The CDR3 contains 11 residues. V was trimmed by 4 bases and J by 5 bases, leaving 5 bases between them. CDR3 in DNA: TGTGCCAGCAGCCGTTGGGAGACCCAGTACTTC. This codes for CASSRWETQYF.

The table lists this clonotype with many counts. The J gene is TRBJ1-1, the V gene TRBV20-1; TRBD1 aligns across 7 bases. In germline, CDR1 is DFQATT, CDR2 SNEGSKA (reference sequence). The CDR3 spans 13 residues. The J segment lost 6 bases and the V segment lost 6 bases, leaving 10 bases of the junction unmatched. CDR3 nucleotides: TGCAGTGCACCCCGGAGGCAGGGGGCTGAAGCTTTCTTT. It yields the protein CSAPRRQGAEAFF.

J is TRBJ2-2 and V is TRBV20-1; 10 bases agree with TRBD2. CDR1 is DFQATT, CDR2 SNEGSKA, per germline (reference sequence). The CDR3 loop spans 16 amino acids. Unmatched junction bases numbered 4, after V lost 0 bases and J lost 3 bases. CDR3 sequence: CSARDQRGGDTGELFF. CDR3 in DNA: TGCAGTGCTAGAGATCAGCGGGGGGGGGACACCGGGGAGCTGTTTTTT.

This clonotype was counted many times. The chain carries TRBV12-3 or TRBV12-4 and TRBJ1-1; 9 bases line up with TRBD1. CDR3 length: 17 amino acids. The J segment lost 6 bases and the V segment lost 1 base, leaving 12 bases of the junction unmatched. Written as DNA, the CDR3 is TGTGCCAGCAGTTTAGTCTGGGACAGGGTCCCCAATGCTGAAGCTTTCTTT. It specifies CASSLVWDRVPNAEAFF.

This clonotype has a count of ten or more. The chain employs TRBV20-1 and TRBJ2-5; perhaps D is TRBD1 or TRBD2 (5 bases each). The CDR3 is 15 residues long. CDR1 and CDR2 (germline): DFQATT, SNEGSKA (reference sequence). Trimming removed 6 bases at V and 5 bases at J, with 22 bases between. The CDR3: CSAISRDGRVETQYF. CDR3 nucleotide sequence: TGCAGTGCCATTTCCCGGGACGGACGGGTGGAGACCCAGTACTTC.

The chain recombines TRBV15 with TRBJ2-2, with D perhaps matching TRBD1 or TRBD2 (5 bases each). The germline V gene has CDR1 LNHNV and CDR2 YYDKDF (reference sequence). V lost 0 bases, J lost 4 bases, and 9 bases lay in between. The CDR3 consists of 15 residues. DNA of the CDR3: TGTGCCACCAGCAGAGATAAGGGGACCACCGGGGAGCTGTTTTTT. Its protein product is CATSRDKGTTGELFF.

This clonotype was detected ten times or more. The V gene is TRBV20-1, the J gene TRBJ2-7; D gene ambiguous. Germline V lookup: CDR1 DFQATT, CDR2 SNEGSKA (reference sequence). The CDR3 has 14 amino acids. V dropped 0 bases and J dropped 3 bases, with 12 bases sitting between them. The CDR3 region is CSARDGGDYYEQYF. The CDR3 DNA reads as TGCAGTGCTAGAGACGGCGGAGATTACTACGAGCAGTACTTC.

V gene TRBV5-5 combines with J gene TRBJ1-2; 7 bases line up with TRBD1. V gave up 0 bases and J gave up 2 bases; unmatched junction bases: 4. The CDR3 totals 15 residues. Germline V gene sequence: CDR1 SGHKS, CDR2 YYEKEE (reference sequence). CDR3 in DNA: TGTGCCAGCAGCTTGGGAGGACAGGTCAACTATGGCTACACCTTC. Translating it yields CASSLGGQVNYGYTF.

The table lists this clonotype with many counts. The chain carries TRBV12-3 or TRBV12-4 and TRBJ1-1, with D perhaps matching TRBD1 (6 bases). V lost 1 base and J 5 bases, leaving 17 bases between the germline ends. The CDR3 loop spans 16 amino acids. Here the CDR3 DNA reads TGTGCCAGCAGTTTAGACGGGGGGGCGGGGTGGACTGAAGCTTTCTTT. The encoded protein is CASSLDGGAGWTEAFF.

This clonotype was detected many times. This chain connects TRBV12-3 or TRBV12-4 to TRBJ1-3; tentatively, D is TRBD1 (6 bases). Trimming removed 6 bases from V and 0 bases from J, with 15 bases in between. The CDR3 extends over 16 amino acids. CDR3 in amino acids: CASRPDRLSSGNTIYF. The CDR3, as DNA: TGTGCCAGCAGGCCTGACAGGCTGAGCTCTGGAAACACCATATATTTT.

The J gene is TRBJ2-7, the V gene TRBV6-1; tentatively, D is TRBD1 (5 bases). Germline assignment: CDR1 MNHNS and CDR2 SASEGT. V was shortened by 7 bases and J by 7 bases, with 23 bases between the two germline ends. CDR3 length: 15 amino acids. CDR3 bases: TGTGCCAGCACCCCAGGGCAAGAGCCCTTAATAGAGCAGTACTTC. Its protein is CASTPGQEPLIEQYF.

This clonotype was recorded many times. V is TRBV7-9 and J is TRBJ1-2; D is uncertain. Trimming removed 3 bases at V and 2 bases at J, with 4 bases between. Germline CDR1 is SEHNR and CDR2 is FQNEAQ (reference sequence). There are 12 residues in the CDR3. As DNA, the CDR3 is TGTGCCAGCAGCTTGACCAACTATGGCTACACCTTC. This codes for CASSLTNYGYTF. Drawing the rest from reference TRBV7-9 and TRBJ1-2, the complete variable domain is DTGVSQNPRHKITKRGQNVTFRCDPISEHNRLYWYRQTLGQGPEFLTYFQNEAQLEKSRLLSDRFSAERPKGSFSTLEIQRTEQGDSAMYLCASSLTNYGYTFGSGTRLTVV.

This clonotype was counted at least ten times. The rearrangement joins TRBV7-2 to TRBJ2-2; TRBD2 might be the D (6 bases). Germline V gene lookup returns CDR1 SGHTA and CDR2 FQGNSA. V lost 5 bases to trimming and J lost 3 bases, with 10 bases between them. CDR3 length equals 14 residues. The CDR3 DNA reads TGTGCCAGCAGCCTGGGACTGGACACCGGGGAGCTGTTTTTT. Protein sequence: CASSLGLDTGELFF.